This TCR beta chain was obtained from a study of OX40 agonist ivuxolimab in advanced cancers. Study-level information: The study enrolled dose-escalation patients with hepatocellular carcinoma, melanoma, renal cell or head and neck cancer. In three patients, partial responses were observed, one with hepatocellular carcinoma and two with cutaneous melanoma. Findings and limits, study-wide: Partly responding patients at 0.1-3.0 mg/kg showed some of the smallest clonal expansion. Expanded clones tended on average to be more numerous among CD8+ T cells than CD4+.

Comments on this clone: Its antigen is unknown.

Repertoires were generated with immunoSEQ multiplex PCR, while TCRdb's copy carries only in-frame clones and drops some. The sample consists of approximately 92,000 clones, 94% of them appearing once. This specimen was CD4+ or CD8+ T cells sorted from blood, taken in a trial of the OX40 agonist ivuxolimab. This receptor was taken from an adult with an advanced solid tumor such as melanoma, head and neck, liver or kidney cancer.

CDR3 nucleotides: TGCGCCAGCAGCTTGGCCGCAGGGCAGGCCCTCGGAGCCATGAACACTGAAGCTTTCTTT. Translated, it gives CASSLAAGQALGAMNTEAFF. The chain recombines TRBV5-1 with TRBJ1-1; possibly TRBD1 for D (5 bases). Trimming left V 0 bases short and J 0 bases short, with 24 bases between. The CDR3 length is 20 residues. Germline CDR1 reads SGHRS; CDR2 reads YFSETQ.